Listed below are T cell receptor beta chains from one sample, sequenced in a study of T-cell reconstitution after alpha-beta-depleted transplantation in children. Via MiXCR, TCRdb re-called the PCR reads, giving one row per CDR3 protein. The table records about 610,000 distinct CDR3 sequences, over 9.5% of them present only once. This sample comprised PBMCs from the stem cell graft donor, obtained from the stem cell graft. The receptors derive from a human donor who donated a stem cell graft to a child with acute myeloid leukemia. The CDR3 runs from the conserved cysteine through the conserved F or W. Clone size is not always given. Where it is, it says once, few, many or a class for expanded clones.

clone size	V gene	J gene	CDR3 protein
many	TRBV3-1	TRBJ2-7	CASSHGRAYEQYF
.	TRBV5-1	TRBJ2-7	CASSLPGLYEQYF
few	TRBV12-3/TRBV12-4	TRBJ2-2	CASSFEGNTGELFF
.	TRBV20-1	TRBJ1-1	CSARDTGTGGAEAFF
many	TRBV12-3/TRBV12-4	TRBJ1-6	CASSPGQGNSPLHF
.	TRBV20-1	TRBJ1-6	CSARGSGGHPGSPLHF
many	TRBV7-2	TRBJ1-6	CASSFFGGGNSPLHF
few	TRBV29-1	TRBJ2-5	CSVDWGIEETQYF
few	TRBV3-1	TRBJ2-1	CASSPTGGGYNEQFF
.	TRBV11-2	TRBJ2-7	CASSKTGTAGEQYF
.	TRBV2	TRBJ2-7	CASSTSEYEQYF
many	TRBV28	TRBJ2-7	CASSFPSGISYEQYF
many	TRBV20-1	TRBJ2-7	CSARDTGTSPYEQYF
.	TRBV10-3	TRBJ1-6	CAISDRQGIVSPLHF
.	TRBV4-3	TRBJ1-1	CASSQGGLAEAFF
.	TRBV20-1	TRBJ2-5	CSATGPGRETQYF
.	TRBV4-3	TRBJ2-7	CASSQGTRGASSYEQYF
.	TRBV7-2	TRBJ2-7	CASSFRQGDISYEQYF
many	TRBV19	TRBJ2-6	CASSPDGDSGANVLTF
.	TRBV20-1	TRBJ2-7	CSASFLAGGPGNEQYF
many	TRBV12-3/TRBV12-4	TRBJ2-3	CASSFGRTDTQYF
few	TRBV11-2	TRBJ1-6	CASSLAGSLNSPLHF
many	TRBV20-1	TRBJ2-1	CSARTSGDPSSYNEQFF
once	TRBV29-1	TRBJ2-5	CSVDPMDSQETQYF
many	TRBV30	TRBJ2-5	CAWSVPGQGTQYF
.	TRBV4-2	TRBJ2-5	CASSQGTSGQGLESQYF
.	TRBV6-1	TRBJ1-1	CASRAGRENTEAFF
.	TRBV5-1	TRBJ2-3	CASSSPRGDRATDTQYF
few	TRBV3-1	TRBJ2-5	CASSSLLAPGLAGGETQYF
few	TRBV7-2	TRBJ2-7	CASRTDSYSYEQYF
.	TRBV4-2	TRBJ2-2	CASSQDQTSGATGELFF
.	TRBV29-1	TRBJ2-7	CSVRGGGEQYF
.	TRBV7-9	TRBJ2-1	CASSFIKASANEQFF
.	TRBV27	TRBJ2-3	CASSPLLPAGSSDTQYF
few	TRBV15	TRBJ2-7	CATSRASVYEQYF
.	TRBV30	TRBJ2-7	CAWNAAASGRGEQYF
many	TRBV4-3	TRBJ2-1	CASSRGTSPDNEQFF
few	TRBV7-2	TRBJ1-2	CASSTPGQGYYGYTF
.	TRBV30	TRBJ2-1	CAWSAMRDRGRGEQFF
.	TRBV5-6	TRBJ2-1	CASSSLDLRQFF
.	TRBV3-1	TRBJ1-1	CATSKQGGVGSTEAFF
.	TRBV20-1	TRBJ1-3	CSARRQSGGNTIYF
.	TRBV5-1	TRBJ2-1	CASSLEASRANEQFF